This is a list of T cell receptor beta chains from one sample in a study of blood T cell repertoires in COVID-19. Profiled with immunoSEQ multiplex PCR; TCRdb holds only in-frame clones, not every one. This sample has some 320,000 clones, with roughly 86% found just once. The material sequenced was PBMCs or T cells enriched from blood (not recorded which). These receptors all stem from a woman between 50 and 59 years old who had been exposed to COVID-19. CDR3s include the opening cysteine and the closing phenylalanine or tryptophan. The D gene is left open where the match is weak. Part of the rows lack a size; the others show once, few, many or a class for expanded clones.

>TRBD1|TRBV7-9|.|15|TRBJ2-2
TGTGCCAGCAGCTACTTGGACAGGGGCTTCGGGGAGCTGTTTTTT
CASSYLDRGFGELFF
>.|TRBV29-1|.|14|TRBJ2-1
TGCAGCGTTGATAAGGGGGGGATCTACAATGAGCAGTTCTTC
CSVDKGGIYNEQFF
>TRBD2|TRBV5-1|.|18|TRBJ2-1
TGCGCCAGCAGCTTGGCCACGACTAGCGGGGGTACCTACAATGAGCAGTTCTTC
CASSLATTSGGTYNEQFF
>.|TRBV5-6|.|17|TRBJ1-6
TGTGCCAGCAGCTTATGGACAGCATCAACGGAGAATTCACCCCTCCACTTT
CASSLWTASTENSPLHF
>TRBD2|TRBV5-6|.|12|TRBJ2-7
TGTGCCAGCAGCTGGGGGGGAAACGAGCAGTACTTC
CASSWGGNEQYF
>TRBD1|TRBV30|.|15|TRBJ1-3
TGTGCCTGGAGTGTCCCCGGACAGGGGATGGACACCATATATTTT
CAWSVPGQGMDTIYF
>TRBD1|TRBV10-3|.|13|TRBJ2-5
TGTGCCATCAGTGGGACAGGCCAAGAGACCCAGTACTTC
CAISGTGQETQYF
>TRBD2|TRBV18|.|13|TRBJ2-1
TGTGCCAGCTCACCGGGACTAGAGGGGGAGCAGTTCTTC
CASSPGLEGEQFF
>TRBD1|TRBV28|.|14|TRBJ1-2
TGTGCCAGCGGACAAGACAGGGGGCTGAAAGGCTACACCTTC
CASGQDRGLKGYTF
>TRBD1|TRBV7-2|.|13|TRBJ1-2
TGTGCCAGCAGCTCGACAGGGAACTATGGCTACACCTTC
CASSSTGNYGYTF
>TRBD1|TRBV2|.|15|TRBJ2-1
TGTGCCAGCGTAGTGGACAGGGGCACCTACAATGAGCAGTTCTTC
CASVVDRGTYNEQFF
>.|TRBV27|once|17|TRBJ1-5
TGTGCCAGCAGTTTATCGAGACCGACTCAGAGCAATCAGCCCCAGCATTTT
CASSLSRPTQSNQPQHF
>TRBD2|TRBV20-1|once|16|TRBJ2-5
TGCAGTGCTAGTGCCCCGAGCGGGGTAAGCCAAGAGACCCAGTACTTC
CSASAPSGVSQETQYF
>.|TRBV18|few|17|TRBJ1-1
TGTGCCAGCTCCCCGGTGGCGGGTGCTCCCATGAACACTGAAGCTTTCTTT
CASSPVAGAPMNTEAFF
>TRBD1|TRBV27|.|20|TRBJ1-2
TGTGCCAGCAGTTTATCTCCCGGGTGGGACAGGGACCACGTTCCGACTGGCTACACCTTC
CASSLSPGWDRDHVPTGYTF
>TRBD1|TRBV6-1|.|15|TRBJ2-7
TGTGCCAGCAGTGATCGGACAGGGGGCGGCTACGAGCAGTACTTC
CASSDRTGGGYEQYF
>TRBD1|TRBV29-1|once|12|TRBJ2-7
TGCAGCGTTCAGGGGGCACTCTACGAGCAGTACTTC
CSVQGALYEQYF
>.|TRBV29-1|.|12|TRBJ1-1
TGCAGCGTTGGGGGCAGAAACACTGAAGCTTTCTTT
CSVGGRNTEAFF
>TRBD2|TRBV7-6|.|12|TRBJ2-2
TGTGCCAGCAGCCGGGGGGCCGGGGAGCTGTTTTTT
CASSRGAGELFF
>.|TRBV5-1|once|12|TRBJ2-2
TGCGCCAGCGGCAACGTTGGCGGGGAGCTGTTTTTT
CASGNVGGELFF
>.|TRBV19|.|14|TRBJ1-2
TGTGCCAGTAGTATAAAAGGGGCTCCCTATGGCTACACCTTC
CASSIKGAPYGYTF
>.|TRBV6-5|once|11|TRBJ1-1
TGTGCCAGCAGAGCAGGGCTGGGAGCTTTCTTT
CASRAGLGAFF
>.|TRBV3-1/TRBV3-2|.|13|TRBJ1-1
TGTGCCAGCAGCAGACGACAGCACACTGAAGCTTTCTTT
CASSRRQHTEAFF
>TRBD1|TRBV28|.|15|TRBJ1-5
TGTGCCAGCAGGCGCGGGACAGGGGGGAACCGGCCCCAGCATTTT
CASRRGTGGNRPQHF